The T cell receptor beta chain under discussion was sequenced for a study of regulatory T cells in long-lasting Graves disease. Across the study: Patients newly diagnosed with Graves' had been on antithyroid drugs for under 3 months.

The time point was: newly diagnosed GD, antithyroid drugs for less than 3 months. The TCR library used RNA extracted from PBMCs. Diagnosing Graves' disease relied on the American Thyroid Association guidelines. Construction of the TCR beta libraries employed iRepertoire HTBI primers in conjunction with Arm-PCR of CDR3 regions. TCRdb re-called the multiplex PCR reads with MiXCR, one entry per CDR3 protein. The data show just over 600,000 distinct CDR3 sequences, around 17% seen once. A further study also used this sample, focusing on T cells in Graves' hyperthyroidism and ophthalmopathy. That work contributes: Clinical symptoms, serum thyroxine and TRAb, thyroid ultrasound and orbital computed tomography were used for the diagnoses.

Sequenced material: peripheral blood mononuclear cells (PBMCs), taken at new diagnosis, from a patient treated with antithyroid drugs. The sequence came from a woman in her thirties with Graves disease.

The CDR3 spells CASSQLYGGGQPQHF. The DNA for the CDR3 is TGCGCCAGCAGCCAACTTTACGGAGGAGGGCAGCCCCAGCATTTT. The rearrangement joins TRBV4-1 to TRBJ1-5, with D unresolved. CDR1 and CDR2 from the germline V gene are MGHRA and YSYEKL. V was cut by 2 bases and J by 7 bases, with 15 bases left in between. CDR3 length: 15 amino acids.